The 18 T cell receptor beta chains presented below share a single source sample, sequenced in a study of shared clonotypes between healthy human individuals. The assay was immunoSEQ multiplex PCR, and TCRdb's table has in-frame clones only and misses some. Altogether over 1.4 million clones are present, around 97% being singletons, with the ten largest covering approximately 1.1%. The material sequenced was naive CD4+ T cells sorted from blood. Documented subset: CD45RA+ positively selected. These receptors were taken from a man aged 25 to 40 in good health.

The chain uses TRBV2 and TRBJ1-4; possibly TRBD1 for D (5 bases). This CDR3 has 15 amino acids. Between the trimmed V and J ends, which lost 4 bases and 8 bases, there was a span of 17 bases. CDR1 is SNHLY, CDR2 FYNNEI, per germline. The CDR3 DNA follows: TGTGCCAGCAGTGGTGAAGGGACCATTGAAGAAAAACTGTTTTTT. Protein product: CASSGEGTIEEKLFF.

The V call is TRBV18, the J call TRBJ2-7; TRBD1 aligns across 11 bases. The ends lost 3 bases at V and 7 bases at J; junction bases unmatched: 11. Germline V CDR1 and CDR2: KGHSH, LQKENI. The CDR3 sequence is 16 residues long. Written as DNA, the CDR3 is TGTGCCAGCTCACCCCTTTCGGGACAGGGGGTAGGGGAGCAGTACTTC. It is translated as CASSPLSGQGVGEQYF.

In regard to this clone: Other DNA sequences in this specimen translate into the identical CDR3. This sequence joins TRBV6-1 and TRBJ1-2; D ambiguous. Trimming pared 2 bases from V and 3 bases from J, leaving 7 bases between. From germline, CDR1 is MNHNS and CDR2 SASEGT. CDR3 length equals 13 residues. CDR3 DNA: TGTGCCAGCAGTGAAAGAGGATACTATGGCTACACCTTC. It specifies CASSERGYYGYTF.

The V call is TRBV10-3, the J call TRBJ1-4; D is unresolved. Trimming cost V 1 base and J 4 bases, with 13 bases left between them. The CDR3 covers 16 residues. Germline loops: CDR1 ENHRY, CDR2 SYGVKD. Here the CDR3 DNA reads TGTGCCATCAGTGAGTTGGGAGGCAGCCATAATGAAAAACTGTTTTTT. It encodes CAISELGGSHNEKLFF.

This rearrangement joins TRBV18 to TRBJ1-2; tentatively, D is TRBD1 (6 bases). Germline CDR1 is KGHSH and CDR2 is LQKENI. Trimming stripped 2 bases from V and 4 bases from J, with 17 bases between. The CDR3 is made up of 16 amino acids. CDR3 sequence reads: CASSPRQDGGAYGYTF. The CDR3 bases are TGTGCCAGCTCACCAAGACAGGACGGAGGGGCCTATGGCTACACCTTC.

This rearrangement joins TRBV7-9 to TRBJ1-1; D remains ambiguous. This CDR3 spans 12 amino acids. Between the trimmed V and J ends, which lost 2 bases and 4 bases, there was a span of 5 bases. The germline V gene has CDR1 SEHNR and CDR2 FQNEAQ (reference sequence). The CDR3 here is CASSLKGTEAFF. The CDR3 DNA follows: TGTGCCAGCAGCTTAAAGGGCACTGAAGCTTTCTTT.

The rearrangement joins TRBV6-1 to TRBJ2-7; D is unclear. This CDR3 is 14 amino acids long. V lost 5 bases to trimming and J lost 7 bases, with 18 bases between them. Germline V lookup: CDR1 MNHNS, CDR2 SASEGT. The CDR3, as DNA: TGTGCCAGCAGTTGGACCGGGCCACAGCTGGAGCAGTACTTC. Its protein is CASSWTGPQLEQYF.

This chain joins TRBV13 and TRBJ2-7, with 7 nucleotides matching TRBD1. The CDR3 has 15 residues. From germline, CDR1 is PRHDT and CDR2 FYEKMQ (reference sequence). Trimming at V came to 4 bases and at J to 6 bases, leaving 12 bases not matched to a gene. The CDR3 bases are TGTGCCAGCAGCTCTCTAGAGGGGGACAGCCTCGAGCAGTACTTC. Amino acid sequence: CASSSLEGDSLEQYF.

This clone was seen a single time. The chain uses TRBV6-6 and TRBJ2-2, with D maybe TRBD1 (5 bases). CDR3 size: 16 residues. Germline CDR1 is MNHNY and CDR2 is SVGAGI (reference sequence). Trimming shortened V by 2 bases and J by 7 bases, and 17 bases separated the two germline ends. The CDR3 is CASSYPKGWLNGELFF. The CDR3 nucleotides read TGTGCCAGCAGTTACCCCAAGGGGTGGTTGAACGGGGAGCTGTTTTTT.

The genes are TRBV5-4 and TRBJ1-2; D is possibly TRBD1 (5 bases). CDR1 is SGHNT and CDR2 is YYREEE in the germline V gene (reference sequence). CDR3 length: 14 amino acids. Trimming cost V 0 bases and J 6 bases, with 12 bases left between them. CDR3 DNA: TGTGCCAGCAGCTTGGTTGGGGCAGGGAATGGCTACACCTTC. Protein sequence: CASSLVGAGNGYTF.

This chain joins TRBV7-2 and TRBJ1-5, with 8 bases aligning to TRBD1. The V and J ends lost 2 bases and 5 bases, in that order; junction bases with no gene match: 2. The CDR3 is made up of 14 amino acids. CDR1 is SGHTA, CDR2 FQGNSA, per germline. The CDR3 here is CASSLKTGDQPQHF. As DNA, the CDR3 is TGTGCCAGCAGCTTAAAGACAGGGGATCAGCCCCAGCATTTT.

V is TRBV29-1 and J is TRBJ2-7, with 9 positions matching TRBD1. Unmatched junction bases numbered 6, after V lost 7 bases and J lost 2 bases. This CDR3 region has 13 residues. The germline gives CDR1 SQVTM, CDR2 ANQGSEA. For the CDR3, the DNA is TGCAGCGCAATACGGGACAGGGCCTACGAGCAGTACTTC. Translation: CSAIRDRAYEQYF.

The CDR3 region is CASKPQGVTGELFF. The CDR3 DNA reads TGTGCCAGTAAGCCCCAGGGGGTTACCGGGGAGCTGTTTTTT. The chain joins TRBV19 to TRBJ2-2; 7 positions match TRBD1. The V gene end was trimmed by 7 bases and the J gene end by 5 bases; junction bases not matched to a gene: 7. Germline assignment: CDR1 LNHDA and CDR2 SQIVND (reference sequence). The CDR3 length is 14 residues.

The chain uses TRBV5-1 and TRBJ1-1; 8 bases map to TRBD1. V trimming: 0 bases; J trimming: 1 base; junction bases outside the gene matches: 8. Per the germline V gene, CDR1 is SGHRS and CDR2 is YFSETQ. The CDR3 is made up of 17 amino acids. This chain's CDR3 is CASSLVSGGGKNTEAFF. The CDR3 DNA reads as TGCGCCAGCAGCTTGGTGTCAGGGGGCGGAAAGAACACTGAAGCTTTCTTT.

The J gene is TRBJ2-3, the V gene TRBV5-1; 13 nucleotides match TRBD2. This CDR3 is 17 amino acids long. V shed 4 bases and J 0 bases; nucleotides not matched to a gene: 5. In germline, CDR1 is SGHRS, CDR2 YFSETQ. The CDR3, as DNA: TGCGCCAGCAGCCGGGGACTAGCGGGACCTAGCACAGATACGCAGTATTTT. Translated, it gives CASSRGLAGPSTDTQYF.

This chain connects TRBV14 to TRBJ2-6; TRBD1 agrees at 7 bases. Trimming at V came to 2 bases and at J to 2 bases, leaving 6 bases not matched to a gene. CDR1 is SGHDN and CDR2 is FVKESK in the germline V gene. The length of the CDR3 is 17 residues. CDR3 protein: CASSQLLQGAGANVLTF. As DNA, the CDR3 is TGTGCCAGCAGCCAATTACTGCAGGGGGCTGGGGCCAACGTCCTGACTTTC.

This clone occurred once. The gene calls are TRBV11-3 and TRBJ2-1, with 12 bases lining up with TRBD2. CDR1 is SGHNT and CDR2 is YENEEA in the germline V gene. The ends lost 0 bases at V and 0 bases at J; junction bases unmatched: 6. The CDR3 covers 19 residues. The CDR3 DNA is TGTGCCAGCAGCTTAGATAGGGCGACTAGCGGGAGCTCCTACAATGAGCAGTTCTTC. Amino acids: CASSLDRATSGSSYNEQFF.

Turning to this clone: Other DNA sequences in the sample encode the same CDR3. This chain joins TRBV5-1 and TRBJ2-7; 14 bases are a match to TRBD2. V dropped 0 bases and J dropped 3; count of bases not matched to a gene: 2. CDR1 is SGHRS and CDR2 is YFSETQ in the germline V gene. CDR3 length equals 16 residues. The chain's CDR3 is CASSLGLAGGGYEQYF. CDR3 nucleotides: TGCGCCAGCAGCTTGGGACTAGCGGGAGGGGGCTACGAGCAGTACTTC.